Presented here are 10 T cell receptor beta chains from one specimen sequenced in a study of blood T cell repertoires in COVID-19. The assay was immunoSEQ multiplex PCR, and TCRdb's table has in-frame clones only and misses some. This table holds approximately 300,000 clones, about 83% found once. Input material: peripheral blood. The receptors originated from a woman in her forties or fifties with acute or convalescent COVID-19.

This CDR3 reads CATSKPQGAVTEAFF. As DNA, the CDR3 is TGTGCCACCAGCAAACCTCAGGGGGCTGTGACTGAAGCTTTCTTT. This chain uses TRBV15 with TRBJ1-1; TRBD1 agrees at 8 bases. The V segment lost 4 bases and the J segment 5 bases; nucleotides outside the gene matches: 9. Per the germline V gene, CDR1 is LNHNV and CDR2 is YYDKDF (reference sequence). The CDR3 consists of 15 residues. Full variable domain (remainder filled in from reference TRBV15 and TRBJ1-1): DAMVIQNPRYQVTQFGKPVTLSCSQTLNHNVMYWYQQKSSQAPKLLFHYYDKDFNNEADTPDNFQSRRPNTSFCFLDIRSPGLGDTAMYLCATSKPQGAVTEAFFGQGTRLTVV.

J is TRBJ1-2 and V is TRBV6-5; D perhaps matches TRBD1 (6 bases). Germline V gives CDR1 MNHEY, CDR2 SVGAGI. This CDR3 is 13 amino acids long. Trimming shortened V by 7 bases and J by 3 bases, and 12 bases separated the two germline ends. The CDR3 nucleotides are TGTGCCAGCAAACAGGGAGTAGACTATGGCTACACCTTC. Its protein is CASKQGVDYGYTF.

The chain carries TRBV7-2 and TRBJ1-5; D is unclear. CDR1 and CDR2 from the germline V gene are SGHTA and FQGNSA. V was clipped by 10 bases and J by 3 bases, with 13 bases between them. The CDR3 covers 13 residues. The CDR3 spells CATARSVNQPQHF. The DNA for the CDR3 is TGTGCCACCGCACGGTCGGTCAATCAGCCCCAGCATTTT. The whole variable domain, filled in from reference TRBV7-2 and TRBJ1-5, reads GAGVSQSPSNKVTEKGKDVELRCDPISGHTALYWYRQSLGQGLEFLIYFQGNSAPDKSGLPSDRFSAERTGGSVSTLTIQRTQQEDSAVYLCATARSVNQPQHFGDGTRLSIL.

The chain couples TRBV7-3 to TRBJ2-2, with TRBD2 matching over 8 bases. This CDR3 is built from 16 residues. Germline trimming cut 4 bases from V and 2 bases from J; bases unmatched to any gene: 6. Germline V gene lookup returns CDR1 SGHTA and CDR2 FQGTGA. CDR3 sequence reads: CASSSPGLVNTGELFF. CDR3 in DNA: TGTGCCAGCAGCTCACCGGGACTAGTAAACACCGGGGAGCTGTTTTTT.

The chain carries TRBV28 and TRBJ2-1; TRBD2 matches at 7 bases. Germline values: CDR1 MDHEN, CDR2 SYDVKM. The CDR3 has 17 amino acids. The ends lost 8 bases at V and 0 bases at J; junction bases unmatched: 13. CDR3 loop: CASRAGPSGYSYNEQFF. CDR3 nucleotides: TGTGCCAGCCGGGCCGGGCCTAGCGGATACTCCTACAATGAGCAGTTCTTC.

This sequence joins TRBV5-1 and TRBJ2-3, with a possible D match to TRBD1 (6 bases). The CDR3 contains 14 residues. Trimming stripped 6 bases from V and 0 bases from J, with 11 bases between. Germline V CDR1 and CDR2: SGHRS, YFSETQ. In DNA, the CDR3 is TGCGCCAGCATAGGGGGTCCTAGCACAGATACGCAGTATTTT. It is translated as CASIGGPSTDTQYF.

This sequence joins TRBV15 and TRBJ2-7; D is unclear. V was cut by 1 base and J by 3 bases, with 7 bases left in between. The CDR3 consists of 13 residues. Germline CDR1 is LNHNV and CDR2 is YYDKDF (reference sequence). As DNA, the CDR3 is TGTGCCACCAGCAGAGGCGACAACTACGAGCAGTACTTC. This translates into CATSRGDNYEQYF.

Written as DNA, the CDR3 is TGTGCCTGGGACCCCGGGACTAGCGGGAGACTACGCATGGAGCAGTACTTC. Its protein product is CAWDPGTSGRLRMEQYF. The V and J genes are TRBV30 and TRBJ2-7, with 14 bases matching TRBD2. The germline CDR1 and CDR2 sequences are GTSNPN and SVGIG (reference sequence). J lost 7 bases, V lost 5 bases, and 16 bases had no gene match. The CDR3 is made up of 17 amino acids.

The rearrangement links TRBV19 to TRBJ1-5; the D is unclear. V was trimmed by 3 bases and J by 0 bases, leaving 9 bases between them. CDR1 LNHDA and CDR2 SQIVND come from the germline V gene (reference sequence). This CDR3 region has 15 residues. The CDR3 nucleotides read TGTGCCAGTAGTATGGGCAGGCGTAGCAATCAGCCCCAGCATTTT. Its protein is CASSMGRRSNQPQHF.

The rearrangement links TRBV28 to TRBJ1-1; 9 positions agree with TRBD1. Unmatched junction bases numbered 6, after V lost 3 bases and J lost 1 base. The germline V gene encodes CDR1 MDHEN and CDR2 SYDVKM. The CDR3 has 16 amino acids. Here the CDR3 reads CASSFSGQGRNTEAFF. The CDR3 DNA follows: TGTGCCAGCAGTTTTAGTGGACAGGGGCGGAACACTGAAGCTTTCTTT.